This T cell receptor (beta chain) was captured by sequencing in a study of cytomegalovirus exposure and HLA in healthy donors. Study information: A preliminary data release comprised 91 million or so unique TCRs obtained from HLA-typed donors.

As regards this clone: Its target is unknown.

Germline loops: CDR1 MDHEN, CDR2 SYDVKM. The V gene end was trimmed by 2 bases and the J gene end by 5 bases; junction bases not matched to a gene: 8. The CDR3 consists of 17 residues. Findings and caveats of the study: There were about 160 TCR beta chains listed as cytomegalovirus-associated. Available immune exposure information covered CMV serostatus only. In a later analysis, specific HLA alleles were associated with around 17,000 TCR beta sequences at a 0.05 false discovery rate.

PCR primers comprised 60 Vbeta and 13 Jbeta primers. Here immunoSEQ multiplex PCR was the method, and the copy in TCRdb shows in-frame clones only, minus some. Of some 160,000 clones listed, about 80% are singletons. V is TRBV28 and J is TRBJ2-3; the match to TRBD2 covers 12 bases. This sequence originates from a woman aged 40-49 years in good health and CMV-seronegative. Sequenced input: PBMCs. The CDR3 DNA is TGTGCCAGCAGTTTAGGGCTAGCGGGAGGGCCAGTAGATACGCAGTATTTT. It specifies CASSLGLAGGPVDTQYF.